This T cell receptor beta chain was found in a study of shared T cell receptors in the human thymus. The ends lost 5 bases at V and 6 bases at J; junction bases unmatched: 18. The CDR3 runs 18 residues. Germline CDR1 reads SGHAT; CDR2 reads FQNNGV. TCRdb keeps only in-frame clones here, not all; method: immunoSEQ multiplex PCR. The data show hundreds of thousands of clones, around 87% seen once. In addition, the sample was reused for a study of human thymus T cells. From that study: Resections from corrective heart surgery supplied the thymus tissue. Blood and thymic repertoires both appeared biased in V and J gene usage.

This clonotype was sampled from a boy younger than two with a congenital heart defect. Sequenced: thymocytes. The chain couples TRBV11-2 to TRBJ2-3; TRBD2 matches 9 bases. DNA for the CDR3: TGTGCCAGCAGCCTCCCCCTGGGGCTAGCGGGGCGCCGGGATACGCAGTATTTT. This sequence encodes CASSLPLGLAGRRDTQYF. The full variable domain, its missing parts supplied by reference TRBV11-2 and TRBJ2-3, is EAGVAQSPRYKIIEKRQSVAFWCNPISGHATLYWYQQILGQGPKLLIQFQNNGVVDDSQLPKDRFSAERLKGVDSTLKIQPAKLEDSAVYLCASSLPLGLAGRRDTQYFGPGTRLTVL.